Below, 17 T cell receptor beta chains from the same sample are listed, as sequenced in a study of Graves' ophthalmopathy and Graves' hyperthyroidism. For repertoire sequencing, the TCR beta CDR3 regions were amplified from RNA transcripts. RT-PCR in the first round used HTBI primers; a second-round multiplex PCR followed. MiXCR, applied by TCRdb to the multiplex PCR reads, yields one record per CDR3 protein. The data show some 1.1 million distinct CDR3 sequences, with about 38% seen just once and 11% held by the top ten. The sample consisted of peripheral blood or thyroid tissue (not recorded which). The receptor set was obtained from an adult man with Graves' hyperthyroidism.

This clonotype was seen once. This clone may be a read error of a much larger clone one base away. The chain couples TRBV6-1 to TRBJ1-5; unclear D gene. Trimming cost V 6 bases and J 6 bases, with 18 bases left between them. The CDR3 is made up of 15 amino acids. Germline CDR1 reads MNHNS; CDR2 reads SASEGT. In DNA, the CDR3 is TGTGCCAGCAGCCCAGAAAGGGTGGGTTCTCAGCCCCAGCATTTT. This encodes CASSPERVGSQPQHF.

The rearrangement joins TRBV19 to TRBJ1-5; TRBD1 agrees at 7 bases. The CDR3 runs to 18 residues. Germline V gene lookup returns CDR1 LNHDA and CDR2 SQIVND (reference sequence). The V segment lost 5 bases and the J segment 4 bases; nucleotides outside the gene matches: 17. This chain's CDR3 is CASSPEGQLLLLNQPQHF. DNA for the CDR3: TGTGCCAGTAGTCCGGAGGGACAGCTATTATTGCTTAATCAGCCCCAGCATTTT.

The gene calls are TRBV28 and TRBJ1-1, with D possibly being TRBD1 (6 bases). This CDR3 region has 13 residues. Trimming left V 3 bases short and J 6 bases short, with 11 bases between. CDR1 and CDR2 from the germline V gene are MDHEN and SYDVKM. The CDR3 here is CASSFSGAPEAFF. The CDR3 DNA reads as TGTGCCAGCAGTTTTTCAGGGGCGCCTGAAGCTTTCTTT.

This chain connects TRBV20-1 to TRBJ1-2; a possible D gene is TRBD1 (6 bases). Germline V gene data show CDR1 as DFQATT and CDR2 as SNEGSKA (reference sequence). The germline V and J ends were trimmed by 3 bases and 8 bases, with 19 bases remaining between them. CDR3 length: 14 amino acids. The CDR3 nucleotides are TGCAGTGCTAGTACGGAACAGGGTGAAGGGGGCTACACCTTC. Translating it yields CSASTEQGEGGYTF.

This clonotype was seen a handful of times. The V gene is TRBV7-9, the J gene TRBJ2-2, with D possibly being TRBD1 (5 bases). The V end lost 4 bases, the J end lost 7 bases, and 19 bases lay between the germline ends. In germline, CDR1 is SEHNR, CDR2 FQNEAQ (reference sequence). The CDR3 loop spans 16 amino acids. The CDR3 sequence is CASSSRGQGSGGELFF. The CDR3 DNA is TGTGCCAGCAGCTCCCGTGGGCAGGGCTCCGGCGGGGAGCTGTTTTTT.

The chain has TRBV25-1 and TRBJ1-1; D unresolved. Germline V CDR1 and CDR2: MGHDK, SYGVNS. This CDR3 has 13 amino acids. Trimming left V 8 bases short and J 1 base short, with 11 bases between. Written as DNA, the CDR3 is TGTGCCAGCGTTGAAGGCAGGAACACTGAAGCTTTCTTT. Translation gives CASVEGRNTEAFF.

This clonotype has a handful of counts. The chain couples TRBV20-1 to TRBJ1-2, with D unresolved. Trimming cost V 3 bases and J 8 bases, with 13 bases left between them. CDR1 DFQATT and CDR2 SNEGSKA come from the germline V gene (reference sequence). This CDR3 region has 12 residues. The chain's CDR3 is CSASPRRDGYTF. DNA of the CDR3: TGCAGTGCTAGCCCACGGCGCGACGGCTACACCTTC.

This rearrangement joins TRBV12-3 or TRBV12-4 to TRBJ1-1; maybe TRBD1 (6 bases). CDR3 size: 13 residues. Trimming took off 5 bases at V and 5 bases at J, with 12 bases between the two ends. The CDR3 region is CASSPGVETEAFF. The CDR3 bases are TGTGCCAGCAGTCCAGGGGTGGAAACTGAAGCTTTCTTT.

The chain combines TRBV4-1 with TRBJ2-5; perhaps TRBD2 as D (6 bases). Trimming removed 4 bases at V and 5 bases at J, with 17 bases between. The germline gives CDR1 MGHRA, CDR2 YSYEKL. CDR3 length: 15 residues. The CDR3 nucleotides read TGCGCCAGCAGCCGCCAACTAGCCCCGGGTGAGACCCAGTACTTC. Translating it yields CASSRQLAPGETQYF.

This clonotype was seen only a few times. Relative to the germline gene, one junction end is altered; a read error may explain this. This chain links TRBV10-3 with TRBJ2-7, with 10 bases lining up with TRBD2. Germline CDR1 is ENHRY and CDR2 is SYGVKD. There are 15 residues in the CDR3. CDR3 region: CASSKLAGFYFEQYF. The DNA for the CDR3 is TGTGCCAGCAGTAAACTAGCGGGGTTTTACTTCGAGCAGTACTTC.

The chain joins TRBV9 to TRBJ1-1; possibly TRBD1 for D (6 bases). CDR3 length: 13 residues. Germline assignment: CDR1 SGDLS and CDR2 YYNGEE. V lost 4 bases and J lost 11, with 18 bases in between. This CDR3 is CASSPGAILMAFF. The CDR3 bases are TGTGCCAGCAGCCCGGGGGCTATTTTGATGGCTTTCTTT.

This clonotype occurred many times. The rearrangement links TRBV15 to TRBJ2-7; perhaps TRBD2 as D (6 bases). The germline gives CDR1 LNHNV, CDR2 YYDKDF (reference sequence). V gave up 5 bases and J gave up 1 base, with 15 bases separating them. This CDR3 region has 15 residues. Here the CDR3 DNA reads TGTGCCACCAGCCCCGCAGGTAGCGGATCCTACGAGCAGTACTTC. This translates into CATSPAGSGSYEQYF. Combining the CDR3 with reference TRBV15 and TRBJ2-7 gives the whole variable domain DAMVIQNPRYQVTQFGKPVTLSCSQTLNHNVMYWYQQKSSQAPKLLFHYYDKDFNNEADTPDNFQSRRPNTSFCFLDIRSPGLGDTAMYLCATSPAGSGSYEQYFGPGTRLTVT.

The chain links TRBV20-1 to TRBJ2-2, with D perhaps TRBD2 (6 bases). V lost 2 bases to trimming and J lost 2 bases, with 15 bases between them. Germline-derived CDR1 and CDR2 are DFQATT and SNEGSKA (reference sequence). The CDR3 is made up of 16 amino acids. DNA of the CDR3: TGCAGTGCTAGAAGAAGAGGGACTCCTAACACCGGGGAGCTGTTTTTT. This gives the protein CSARRRGTPNTGELFF.

The chain couples TRBV25-1 to TRBJ2-5; D might be TRBD1 (6 bases). Trimming shortened V by 3 bases and J by 8 bases, and 16 bases separated the two germline ends. Germline V gene sequence: CDR1 MGHDK, CDR2 SYGVNS. The CDR3 contains 14 residues. The CDR3 region is CASSDGRDTDTQYF. CDR3 DNA: TGTGCCAGCAGTGACGGAAGGGACACCGATACCCAGTACTTC.

This clonotype was observed a handful of times. The chain recombines TRBV20-1 with TRBJ2-2, with D perhaps matching TRBD1 (6 bases). The CDR3 sequence is 16 residues long. Germline values: CDR1 DFQATT, CDR2 SNEGSKA (reference sequence). V lost 6 bases and J lost 7, with 24 bases in between. This CDR3 is CSASKRQAARGGELFF. The CDR3 DNA reads as TGCAGTGCAAGTAAACGACAGGCCGCCAGGGGCGGGGAGCTGTTTTTT.

The chain carries TRBV10-3 and TRBJ1-5; D is ambiguous. CDR1 ENHRY and CDR2 SYGVKD come from the germline V gene. V lost 10 bases and J 6 bases, leaving 25 bases between the germline ends. This CDR3 has 16 amino acids. CDR3 sequence reads: CASSGVHPLVGQPQHF. CDR3 sequence (DNA): TGTGCCAGCAGCGGTGTACATCCCCTAGTTGGTCAGCCCCAGCATTTT.

The CDR3 DNA reads TGTGCCAGCAGCTTAGGTTCAGGGACCCTCGAGGAGCAGTACTTC. This translates into CASSLGSGTLEEQYF. This rearrangement joins TRBV7-3 to TRBJ2-7; D is possibly TRBD1 or TRBD2 (5 bases each). Germline V gene lookup returns CDR1 SGHTA and CDR2 FQGTGA. This CDR3 is built from 15 residues. Trimming removed 2 bases from V and 7 bases from J, with 18 bases in between.